This TCR beta chain was recovered during a study of Ad26.COV2.S vaccination and SARS-CoV-2 variants. Study results and caveats: Compared with placebo recipients, vaccine recipients had higher spike-specific TCR breadth. Marked by substantial breadth, spike-specific CD8+ and CD4+ T cell responses were reportedly seen after vaccination.

Repertoires were generated with immunoSEQ multiplex PCR, while TCRdb's copy carries only in-frame clones and drops some. The data show about 320,000 clones, almost 90% seen once. The treatment is: 19 received Ad26.COV2.S at low or high dose, single or two shots; 5 received placebo; per-sample allocation not given. The study sampled participants on day 63 after the first vaccine or placebo injection. To note about this clone: Its specificity is not known.

V shed 5 bases and J shed 1 base, with 11 bases lying between them. Germline-derived CDR1 and CDR2 are MNHEY and SVGAGI. The CDR3 length is 14 residues. This clonotype was obtained from a person between 18 and 65 years old who received the Ad26.COV2.S COVID-19 vaccine or a placebo. The material was peripheral blood, obtained in a trial of Ad26.COV2.S vaccine versus placebo. The rearrangement links TRBV6-5 to TRBJ1-2; no clear D. CDR3 nucleotides: TGTGCCAGCAGTAGCATACTGATTAACTATGGCTACACCTTC. Protein: CASSSILINYGYTF.